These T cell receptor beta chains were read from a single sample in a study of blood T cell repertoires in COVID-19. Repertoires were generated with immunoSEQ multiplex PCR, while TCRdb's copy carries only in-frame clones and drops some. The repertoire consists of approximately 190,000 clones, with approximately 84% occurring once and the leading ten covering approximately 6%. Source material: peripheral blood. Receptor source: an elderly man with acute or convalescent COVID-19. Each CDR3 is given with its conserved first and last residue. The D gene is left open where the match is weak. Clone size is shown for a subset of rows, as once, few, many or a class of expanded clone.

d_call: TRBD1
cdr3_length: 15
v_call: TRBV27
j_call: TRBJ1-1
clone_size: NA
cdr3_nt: TGTGCCAGCAGTCCCTCTCGGACAGGGGGCACTGAAGCTTTCTTT
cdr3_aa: CASSPSRTGGTEAFF

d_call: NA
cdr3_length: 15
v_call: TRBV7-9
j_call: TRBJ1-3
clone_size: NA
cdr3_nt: TGTGCCAGCAGCTTAGTGTCGGTGGCTGGAAACACCATATATTTT
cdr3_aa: CASSLVSVAGNTIYF

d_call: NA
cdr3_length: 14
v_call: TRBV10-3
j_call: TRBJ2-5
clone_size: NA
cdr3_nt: TGTGCCATCAGTGAGCCTAACAGGGAAGAGACCCAGTACTTC
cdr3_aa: CAISEPNREETQYF

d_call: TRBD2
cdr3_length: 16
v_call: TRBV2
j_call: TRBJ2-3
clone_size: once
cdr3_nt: TGTGCCAGCAGTGCCCCAGCGGGAGACCGCACAGATACGCAGTATTTT
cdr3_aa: CASSAPAGDRTDTQYF

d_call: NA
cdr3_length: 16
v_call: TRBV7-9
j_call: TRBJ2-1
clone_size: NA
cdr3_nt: TGTGCCAGCAGCTTAGCCACAGTCTCATTGCACAATGAGCAGTTCTTC
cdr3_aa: CASSLATVSLHNEQFF

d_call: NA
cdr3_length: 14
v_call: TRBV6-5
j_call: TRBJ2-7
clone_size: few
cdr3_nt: TGTGCCAGCAGAGACAGGACTGTCACCTACGAGCAGTACTTC
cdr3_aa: CASRDRTVTYEQYF

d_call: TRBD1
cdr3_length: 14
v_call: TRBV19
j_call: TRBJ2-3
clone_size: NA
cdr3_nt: TGTGCCAGTAGGGTCGGACAGGGAGCAGATACGCAGTATTTT
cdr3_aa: CASRVGQGADTQYF

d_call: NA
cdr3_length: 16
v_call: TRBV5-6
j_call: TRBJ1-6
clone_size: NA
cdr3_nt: TGTGCCAGCAGCTACACCGGGACAAAATATAATTCACCCCTCCACTTT
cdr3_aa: CASSYTGTKYNSPLHF

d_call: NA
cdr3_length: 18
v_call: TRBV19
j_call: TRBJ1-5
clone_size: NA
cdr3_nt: TGTGCCAGTAGTACCCAAACGGTCACAGGGATGAGCAATCAGCCCCAGCATTTT
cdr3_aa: CASSTQTVTGMSNQPQHF

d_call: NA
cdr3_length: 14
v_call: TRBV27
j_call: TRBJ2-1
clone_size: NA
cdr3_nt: TGTGCCAGCAGTCTGCCCGGGAGCTACAATGAGCAGTTCTTC
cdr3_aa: CASSLPGSYNEQFF

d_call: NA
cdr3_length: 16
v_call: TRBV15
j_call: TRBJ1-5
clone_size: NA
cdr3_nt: TGTGCCACCAGCAGAGATGGCCCCCATAGCAATCAGCCCCAGCATTTT
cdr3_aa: CATSRDGPHSNQPQHF

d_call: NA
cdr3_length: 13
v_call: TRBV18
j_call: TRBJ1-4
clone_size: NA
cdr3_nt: TGTGCCAGCTCACCGGGGGGAGGTGAAAAACTGTTTTTT
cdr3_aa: CASSPGGGEKLFF

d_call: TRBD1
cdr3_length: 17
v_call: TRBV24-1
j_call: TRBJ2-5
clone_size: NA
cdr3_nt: TGTGCCACCAGTGATTATAACAGGGGGAAGGGCCAAGAGACCCAGTACTTC
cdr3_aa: CATSDYNRGKGQETQYF

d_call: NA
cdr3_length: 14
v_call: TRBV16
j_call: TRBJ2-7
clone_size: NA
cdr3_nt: TGTGCCAGCAGCCAATCGGTCCAGGGCTACGAGCAGTACTTC
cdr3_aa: CASSQSVQGYEQYF

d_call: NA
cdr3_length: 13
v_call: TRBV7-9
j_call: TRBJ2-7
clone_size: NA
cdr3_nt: TGTGCCAGCAGCTTATCTGGGCTGGGCGAGCAGTACTTC
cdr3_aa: CASSLSGLGEQYF

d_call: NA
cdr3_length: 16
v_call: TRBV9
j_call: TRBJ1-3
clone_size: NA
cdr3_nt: TGTGCCAGCAGCGTAGCTATGGCGGCCTCTGGAAACACCATATATTTT
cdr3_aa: CASSVAMAASGNTIYF

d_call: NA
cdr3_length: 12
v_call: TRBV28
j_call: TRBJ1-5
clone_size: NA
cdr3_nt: TGTGCCAGCAGTTCCGGTAACCAGCCCCAGCATTTT
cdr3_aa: CASSSGNQPQHF

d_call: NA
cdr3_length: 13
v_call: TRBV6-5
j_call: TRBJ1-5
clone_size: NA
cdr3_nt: TGTGCCAGCAGCCCGAGAACTACAGGCTCCCAGCATTTT
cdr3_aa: CASSPRTTGSQHF

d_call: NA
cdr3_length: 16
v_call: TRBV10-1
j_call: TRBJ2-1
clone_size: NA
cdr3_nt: TGCGCCAGCAGTGGATATACAGGGAGCTCCTACAATGAGCAGTTCTTC
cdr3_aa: CASSGYTGSSYNEQFF

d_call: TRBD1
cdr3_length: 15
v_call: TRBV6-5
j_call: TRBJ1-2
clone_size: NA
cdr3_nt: TGTGCCAGCAGTCAGACTAGGGACAGTAGGTTTGGCTACACCTTC
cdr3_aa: CASSQTRDSRFGYTF

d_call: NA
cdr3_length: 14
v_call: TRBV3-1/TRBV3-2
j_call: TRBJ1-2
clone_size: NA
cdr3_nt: TGTGCCAGCAGCCCCATGGACAAACCCTATGGCTACACCTTC
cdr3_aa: CASSPMDKPYGYTF

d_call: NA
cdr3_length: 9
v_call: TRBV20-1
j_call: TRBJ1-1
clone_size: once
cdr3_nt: TGCAGCCCGACAGCTGAAGCTTTCTTT
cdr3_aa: CSPTAEAFF

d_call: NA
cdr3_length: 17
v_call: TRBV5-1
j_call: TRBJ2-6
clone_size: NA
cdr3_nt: TGCGCCAGCAGCTGGGCGAACAGGGTCTCTGGGGCCAACGTCCTGACTTTC
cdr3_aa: CASSWANRVSGANVLTF

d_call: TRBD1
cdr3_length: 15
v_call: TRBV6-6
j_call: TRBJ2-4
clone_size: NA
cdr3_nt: TGTGCCAGCAGTGGCGAGGGACAGGGCAAAAACATTCAGTACTTC
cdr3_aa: CASSGEGQGKNIQYF

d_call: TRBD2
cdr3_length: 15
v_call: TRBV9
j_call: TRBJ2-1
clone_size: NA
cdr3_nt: TGTGCCAGCAGCGTAGAACTAGCGGAACGGGGTGAGCAGTTCTTC
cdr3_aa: CASSVELAERGEQFF

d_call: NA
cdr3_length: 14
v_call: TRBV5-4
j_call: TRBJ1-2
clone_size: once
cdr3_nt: TGTGCCAGCACCATAGGGCAGGAGGAGTATGGCTACACCTTC
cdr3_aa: CASTIGQEEYGYTF

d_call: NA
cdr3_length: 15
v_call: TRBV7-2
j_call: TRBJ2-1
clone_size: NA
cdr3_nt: TGTGCCAGCAGCGCCCCCCGAGGCTCCTACAATGAGCAGTTCTTC
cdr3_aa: CASSAPRGSYNEQFF

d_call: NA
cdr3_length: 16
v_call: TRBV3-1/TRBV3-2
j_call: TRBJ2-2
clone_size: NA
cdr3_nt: TGTGCCAGCAGCCGCCAAACATCATTGAACACCGGGGAGCTGTTTTTT
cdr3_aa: CASSRQTSLNTGELFF

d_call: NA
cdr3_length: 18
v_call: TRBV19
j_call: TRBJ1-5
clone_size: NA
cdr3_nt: TGTGCCAGTAGTATAGGCAGGGCCCAGGGGCTTTCGAATCAGCCCCAGCATTTT
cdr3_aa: CASSIGRAQGLSNQPQHF